The clone carrying this T cell receptor beta chain was seen at least ten times. Each CDR3 protein is one row after TCRdb ran MiXCR on the 5' RACE reads. The sample lists some 23,000 distinct CDR3 sequences, 2.5% to 3% occurring once. This sample stems from a study of CD8 T cells in ankylosing spondylitis. CDR3 length: 12 residues. Per germline, CDR1 SGDLS and CDR2 YYNGEE. V gave up 0 bases and J gave up 8 bases, with 8 bases separating them. The specimen was blood, either unsorted or a sorted T cell fraction (not recorded which). The receptor was derived from a female donor with ankylosing spondylitis or in good health (not recorded which). V and J are TRBV9 and TRBJ1-2; D is unclear. The CDR3 loop reads CASSVGSGGYTF. The CDR3 DNA sequence: TGTGCCAGCAGCGTAGGATCTGGGGGCTACACCTTC.